This entry lists 17 T cell receptor beta chains sequenced from one sample in a study of blood T cell repertoires in COVID-19. Measured with immunoSEQ multiplex PCR; TCRdb has only the in-frame clones, and not every one. The sample consists of under 300,000 clones, around four fifths of them appearing once. Sample: peripheral blood. These receptors came from a woman in her thirties or forties with active or convalescent COVID-19.

J is TRBJ1-2 and V is TRBV5-1; 8 nucleotides align to TRBD1. The CDR3 is 19 amino acids. Germline CDR1 reads SGHRS; CDR2 reads YFSETQ. Trimming removed 0 bases from V and 0 bases from J; junction bases left unmatched: 13. Written as DNA, the CDR3 is TGCGCCAGCAGCTTGGCTGGGTTGTGGACAGGGATCTCTAACTATGGCTACACCTTC. It yields the protein CASSLAGLWTGISNYGYTF.

The chain joins TRBV12-3 or TRBV12-4 to TRBJ2-3, with TRBD1 identical over 9 bases. The CDR3 runs 13 residues. J gave up 6 bases and V 5 bases, and 3 bases lay outside the gene matches. The CDR3 spells CASSRDRVDTQYF. CDR3 DNA: TGTGCCAGCAGTCGGGACAGGGTGGATACGCAGTATTTT.

The genes are TRBV4-1 and TRBJ1-2; 7 bases align to TRBD1. The V gene end was trimmed by 3 bases and the J gene end by 3 bases; junction bases not matched to a gene: 7. Germline CDR1 is MGHRA and CDR2 is YSYEKL. This CDR3 is built from 15 residues. CDR3 region: CASSHPQGGDYGYTF. CDR3 nucleotides: TGCGCCAGCAGCCACCCCCAGGGGGGCGACTATGGCTACACCTTC.

The chain couples TRBV15 to TRBJ2-1; 12 nucleotides agree with TRBD2. Germline V gene lookup returns CDR1 LNHNV and CDR2 YYDKDF (reference sequence). The CDR3 totals 17 residues. V shed 2 bases, J shed 4 bases, and the junction held 6 bases outside the gene matches. The CDR3 DNA follows: TGTGCCACCAGCAGATCTAGCGGGGGGGGCCGGTACAATGAGCAGTTCTTC. Residues: CATSRSSGGGRYNEQFF.

The chain recombines TRBV6-4 with TRBJ2-3; 7 bases map to TRBD2. The CDR3 runs to 16 residues. V dropped 2 bases and J dropped 3; count of bases not matched to a gene: 8. Germline CDR1 and CDR2: MRHNA and SNTAGT. CDR3 sequence reads: CASSDRGLGSTDTQYF. The CDR3 DNA is TGTGCCAGCAGTGACAGAGGACTAGGATCTACAGATACGCAGTATTTT.

The V call is TRBV5-4, the J call TRBJ2-3; tentatively, D is TRBD2 (6 bases). V was clipped by 6 bases and J by 3 bases, with 20 bases between them. The CDR3 runs 16 residues. Germline CDR1 reads SGHNT; CDR2 reads YYREEE (reference sequence). In DNA form, the CDR3 reads TGTGCCAGCACCGTTGGCGGGATAGGAGGGACAGATACGCAGTATTTT. Its protein is CASTVGGIGGTDTQYF.

This chain links TRBV27 with TRBJ1-3; no clear D. Germline CDR1 is MNHEY and CDR2 is SMNVEV (reference sequence). V lost 6 bases, J lost 3 bases, and 12 bases lay in between. The CDR3 has 14 residues. DNA for the CDR3: TGTGCCAGCAGCCGTGGAGACTTTGGAAACACCATATATTTT. This sequence encodes CASSRGDFGNTIYF.

CDR3: CASSREGIGELFF. The CDR3, as DNA: TGCGCCAGTAGCAGGGAGGGCATCGGGGAGCTGTTTTTT. J is TRBJ2-2 and V is TRBV5-1; 7 nucleotides align to TRBD2. Germline-derived CDR1 and CDR2 are SGHRS and YFSETQ. V shed 8 bases and J 7 bases; nucleotides not matched to a gene: 8. The CDR3 totals 13 residues.

The chain couples TRBV6-5 to TRBJ1-6, with D uncertain. Germline V gene data show CDR1 as MNHEY and CDR2 as SVGAGI. Trimming removed 2 bases at V and 6 bases at J, with 8 bases between. This CDR3 spans 14 amino acids. CDR3: CASSYGTGNSPLHF. The CDR3 nucleotides are TGTGCCAGCAGTTACGGTACGGGTAATTCACCCCTCCACTTT.

The chain is built from TRBV6-5 and TRBJ1-1, with 7 nucleotides matching TRBD1. The V gene end was trimmed by 7 bases and the J gene end by 3 bases; junction bases not matched to a gene: 5. The CDR3 totals 13 residues. Looked up from germline, CDR1 is MNHEY and CDR2 is SVGAGI. Here the CDR3 DNA reads TGTGCCAGCAAACACGACAGGGACACTGAAGCTTTCTTT. Its protein product is CASKHDRDTEAFF.

The J gene is TRBJ2-2, the V gene TRBV30; 8 nucleotides align to TRBD2. This CDR3 has 14 residues. After removal of 2 bases from V and 6 bases from J, the junction contained 5 bases not matched to a gene. Germline lookup yields CDR1 GTSNPN and CDR2 SVGIG (reference sequence). The CDR3 region is CAWSTGLASGELFF. The CDR3 DNA sequence: TGTGCCTGGAGTACAGGACTAGCTTCCGGGGAGCTGTTTTTT.

The chain recombines TRBV7-2 with TRBJ2-1; possibly TRBD2 for D (6 bases). Germline V gene sequence: CDR1 SGHTA, CDR2 FQGNSA. The V gene lost 5 bases and the J gene lost 3 bases, with 14 bases spanning the gap. The CDR3 loop spans 15 amino acids. The CDR3 DNA sequence: TGTGCCAGCAGCGTTAACTGGGGGGTCTACAATGAGCAGTTCTTC. This gives the protein CASSVNWGVYNEQFF.

The chain uses TRBV4-2 and TRBJ2-3, with a weak D call TRBD2 (5 bases). Trimming pared 4 bases from V and 3 bases from J, leaving 14 bases between. Germline V gives CDR1 LGHNA, CDR2 YNFKEQ. The CDR3 spans 15 residues. CDR3 protein: CASSPDGVRTDTQYF. CDR3 coding DNA: TGTGCCAGCAGCCCCGACGGGGTGAGGACAGATACGCAGTATTTT.

A note on this clone: Mismatch with germline at one junction end may stem from a read error. The chain links TRBV3-1 (or the pseudogene TRBV3-2) to TRBJ1-2; no clear D. Germline loops: CDR1 LGHDT, CDR2 YNNKEL (reference sequence). The CDR3 loop spans 12 amino acids. The CDR3 sequence: CASSKDVRGYTF. The CDR3 nucleotides read TGTGCCAGCAGCAAAGACGTTCGGGGCTACACCTTC.

This chain links TRBV6-5 with TRBJ2-2, with 9 positions matching TRBD1. Trimming removed 7 bases from V and 5 bases from J; junction bases left unmatched: 5. The CDR3 is made up of 14 amino acids. CDR1 is MNHEY and CDR2 is SVGAGI in the germline V gene. This CDR3 is CASTAGTGTGELFF. CDR3 nucleotides: TGTGCCAGCACTGCCGGGACAGGGACCGGGGAGCTGTTTTTT.

This clone was counted once. The V and J genes are TRBV7-7 and TRBJ2-3, with 8 nucleotides matching TRBD2. CDR1 and CDR2 from the germline V gene are SSHAT and FNYEAQ (reference sequence). J lost 2 bases, V lost 3 bases, and 10 bases had no gene match. The CDR3 loop spans 17 amino acids. CDR3: CASSFHRTSSTTDTQYF. The DNA of the CDR3 is TGTGCCAGCAGCTTTCACAGGACTAGCAGCACCACAGATACGCAGTATTTT.

In regard to this clone: One junction end does not reproduce the germline sequence, and a read error may be involved. The CDR3 sequence is CASSSQGWARFF. DNA of the CDR3: TGTGCCAGCAGCTCCCAAGGTTGGGCAAGATTTTTC. The V gene is TRBV9, the J gene TRBJ1-2; D unresolved. The CDR3 loop spans 12 amino acids. Looked up from germline, CDR1 is SGDLS and CDR2 is YYNGEE.